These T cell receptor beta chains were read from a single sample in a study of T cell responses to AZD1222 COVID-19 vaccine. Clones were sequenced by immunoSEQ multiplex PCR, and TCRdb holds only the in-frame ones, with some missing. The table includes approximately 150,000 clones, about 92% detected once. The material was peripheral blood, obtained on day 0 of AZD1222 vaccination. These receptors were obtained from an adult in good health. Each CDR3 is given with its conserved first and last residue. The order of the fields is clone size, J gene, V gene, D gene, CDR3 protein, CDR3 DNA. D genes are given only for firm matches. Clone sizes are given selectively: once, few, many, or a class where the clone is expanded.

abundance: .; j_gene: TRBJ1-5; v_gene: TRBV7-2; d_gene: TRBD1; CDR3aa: CASRLGQELGPQHF; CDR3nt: TGTGCCAGCAGACTTGGACAGGAGCTGGGACCCCAGCATTTT
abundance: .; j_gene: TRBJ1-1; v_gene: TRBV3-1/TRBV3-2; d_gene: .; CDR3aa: CASSQGMGTEAFF; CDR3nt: TGTGCCAGCAGCCAGGGGATGGGCACTGAAGCTTTCTTT
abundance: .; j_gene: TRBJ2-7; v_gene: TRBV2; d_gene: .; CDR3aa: CASNSGGTYEQYF; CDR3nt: TGTGCCAGCAATTCAGGGGGGACCTACGAGCAGTACTTC
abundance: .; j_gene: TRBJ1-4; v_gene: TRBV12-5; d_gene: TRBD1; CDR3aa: CASGVRQGGEKLFF; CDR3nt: TGTGCTAGTGGTGTCCGACAGGGGGGAGAAAAACTGTTTTTT
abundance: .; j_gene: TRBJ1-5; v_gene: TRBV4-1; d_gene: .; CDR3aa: CASSQDPDSNQPQHF; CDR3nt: TGCGCCAGCAGCCAAGATCCTGATAGCAATCAGCCCCAGCATTTT
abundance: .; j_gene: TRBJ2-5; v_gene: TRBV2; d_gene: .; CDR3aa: CASRRGGAQETQYF; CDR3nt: TGTGCCAGCAGACGCGGCGGGGCTCAAGAGACCCAGTACTTC
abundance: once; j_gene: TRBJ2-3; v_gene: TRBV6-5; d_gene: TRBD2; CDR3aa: CATAGEGTDTQYF; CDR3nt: TGTGCCACGGCGGGGGAGGGCACAGATACGCAGTATTTT
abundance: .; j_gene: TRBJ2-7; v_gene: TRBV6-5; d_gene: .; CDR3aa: CASRNSYEQYF; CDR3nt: TGTGCCAGCAGGAACTCCTACGAGCAGTACTTC
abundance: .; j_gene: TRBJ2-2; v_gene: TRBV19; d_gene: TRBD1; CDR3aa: CASSTRQGPGELFF; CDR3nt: TGTGCCAGTAGTACCAGACAGGGGCCCGGGGAGCTGTTTTTT
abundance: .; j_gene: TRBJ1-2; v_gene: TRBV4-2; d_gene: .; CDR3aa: CASSQERGGAWDGYTF; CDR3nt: TGTGCCAGCAGCCAAGAGCGGGGAGGGGCCTGGGATGGCTACACCTTC
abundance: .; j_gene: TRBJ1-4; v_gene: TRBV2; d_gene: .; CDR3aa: CASSWRVDNEKLFF; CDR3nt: TGTGCCAGCAGCTGGCGGGTCGATAATGAAAAACTGTTTTTT
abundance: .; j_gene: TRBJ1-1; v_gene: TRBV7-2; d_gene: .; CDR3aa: CASSAQEDTEAFF; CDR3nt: TGTGCCAGCAGTGCGCAGGAGGACACTGAAGCTTTCTTT
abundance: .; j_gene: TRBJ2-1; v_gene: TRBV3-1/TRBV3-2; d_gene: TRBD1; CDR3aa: CASSLDRADEQFF; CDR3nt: TGTGCCAGCAGCCTAGACAGGGCAGATGAGCAGTTCTTC
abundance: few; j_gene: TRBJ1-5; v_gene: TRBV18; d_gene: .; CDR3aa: CASSPLRDQPQHF; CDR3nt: TGTGCCAGCTCACCACTGAGGGATCAGCCCCAGCATTTT
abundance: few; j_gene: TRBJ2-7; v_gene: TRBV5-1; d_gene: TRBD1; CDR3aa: CASSLLTGTDYGQYF; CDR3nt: TGCGCCAGCAGCTTACTCACCGGGACAGATTACGGGCAGTACTTC
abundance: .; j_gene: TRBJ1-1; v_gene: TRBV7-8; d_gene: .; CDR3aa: CASSLPTEAFF; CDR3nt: TGTGCCAGCAGCCTACCCACTGAAGCTTTCTTT
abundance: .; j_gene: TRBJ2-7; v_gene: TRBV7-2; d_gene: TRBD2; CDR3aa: CASSPSGGRSYEQYF; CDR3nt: TGTGCCAGCAGCCCATCGGGGGGGAGGTCCTACGAGCAGTACTTC
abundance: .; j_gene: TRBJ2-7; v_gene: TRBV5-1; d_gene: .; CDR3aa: CASSLGGTDTYEQYF; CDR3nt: TGCGCCAGCAGCTTGGGTGGGACGGATACCTACGAGCAGTACTTC
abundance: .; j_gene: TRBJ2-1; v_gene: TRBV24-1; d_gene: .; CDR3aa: CATSANEQFF; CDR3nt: TGTGCCACCAGTGCTAATGAGCAGTTCTTC
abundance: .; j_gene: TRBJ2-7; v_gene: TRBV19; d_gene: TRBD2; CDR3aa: CASSPRRLAGGPYEQYF; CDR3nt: TGTGCCAGTAGTCCCAGGCGGCTAGCGGGAGGACCCTACGAGCAGTACTTC
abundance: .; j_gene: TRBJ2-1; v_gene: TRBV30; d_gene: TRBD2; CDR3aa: CALAASSYNEQFF; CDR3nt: TGTGCCCTAGCGGCCAGCTCCTACAATGAGCAGTTCTTC
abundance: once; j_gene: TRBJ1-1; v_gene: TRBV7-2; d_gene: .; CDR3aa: CASSSREGGIPFF; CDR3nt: TGTGCCAGCAGCTCCCGGGAGGGTGGTATTCCTTTCTTT
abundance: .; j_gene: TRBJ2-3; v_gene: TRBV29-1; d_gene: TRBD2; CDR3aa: CSLGGVPSGNPDTQYF; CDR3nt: TGCAGTCTCGGGGGGGTTCCTAGCGGAAACCCAGATACGCAGTATTTT
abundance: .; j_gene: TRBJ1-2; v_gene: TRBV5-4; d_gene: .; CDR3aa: CASSSPGVKVHGYTF; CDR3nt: TGTGCCAGCAGCTCCCCAGGGGTTAAGGTTCATGGCTACACCTTC
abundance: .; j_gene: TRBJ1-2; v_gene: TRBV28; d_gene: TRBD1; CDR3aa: CASSLPRTGYGYTF; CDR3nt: TGTGCCAGCAGTTTACCAAGGACAGGATATGGCTACACCTTC
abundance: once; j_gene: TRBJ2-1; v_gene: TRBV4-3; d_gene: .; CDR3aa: CASSQDRKAGEQFF; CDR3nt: TGCGCCAGCAGCCAAGATCGAAAGGCAGGTGAGCAGTTCTTC
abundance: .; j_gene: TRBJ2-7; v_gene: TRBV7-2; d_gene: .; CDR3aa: CASSLVVGYSYEQYF; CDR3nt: TGTGCCAGCAGCTTAGTAGTGGGATACTCCTACGAGCAGTACTTC
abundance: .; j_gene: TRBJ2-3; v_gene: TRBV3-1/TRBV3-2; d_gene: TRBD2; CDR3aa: CASSQIRLAPDTQYF; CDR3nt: TGTGCCAGCAGCCAAATACGACTAGCCCCAGATACGCAGTATTTT
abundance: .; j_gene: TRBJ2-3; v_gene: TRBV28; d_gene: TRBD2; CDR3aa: CASSSKRGWSDTQYF; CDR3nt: TGTGCCAGCAGTTCGAAGCGGGGGTGGTCAGATACGCAGTATTTT
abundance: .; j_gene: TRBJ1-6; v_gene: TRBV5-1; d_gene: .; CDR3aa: CASSLAQDSSPLHF; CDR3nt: TGCGCCAGCAGCTTGGCCCAGGATAGTTCACCCCTCCACTTT
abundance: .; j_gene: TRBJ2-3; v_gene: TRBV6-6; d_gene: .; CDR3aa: CASEGGGTDTQYF; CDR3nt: TGTGCCAGCGAGGGCGGGGGCACGGATACGCAGTATTTT
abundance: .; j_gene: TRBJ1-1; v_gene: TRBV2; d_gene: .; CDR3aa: CASTGQNTEAFF; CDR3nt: TGTGCCAGCACCGGACAGAACACTGAAGCTTTCTTT
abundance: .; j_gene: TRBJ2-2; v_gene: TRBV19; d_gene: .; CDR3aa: CAVEGLNTGELFF; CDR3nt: TGTGCCGTGGAGGGCCTTAACACCGGGGAGCTGTTTTTT
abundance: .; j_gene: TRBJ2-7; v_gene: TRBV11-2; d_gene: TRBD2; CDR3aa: CASSSRLAGVEQYF; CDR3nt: TGTGCCAGCAGCTCGCGGCTAGCGGGAGTGGAGCAGTACTTC
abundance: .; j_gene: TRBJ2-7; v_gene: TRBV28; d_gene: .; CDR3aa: CASSLTNSSPYEQYF; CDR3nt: TGTGCCAGCAGTTTGACAAACTCGAGCCCCTACGAGCAGTACTTC
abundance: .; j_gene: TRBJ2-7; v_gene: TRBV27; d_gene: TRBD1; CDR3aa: CASRLPPPTGEDEQYF; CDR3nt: TGTGCCAGCAGGTTACCACCTCCGACAGGGGAGGACGAGCAGTACTTC
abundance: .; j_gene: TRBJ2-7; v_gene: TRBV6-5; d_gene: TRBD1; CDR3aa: CASSSGQGVDYEQYF; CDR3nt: TGTGCCAGCAGCTCCGGACAGGGGGTGGACTACGAGCAGTACTTC
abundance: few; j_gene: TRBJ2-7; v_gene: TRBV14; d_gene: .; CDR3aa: CASSQDWIDLGEQYF; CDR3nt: TGTGCCAGCAGCCAAGATTGGATTGATCTGGGCGAGCAGTACTTC
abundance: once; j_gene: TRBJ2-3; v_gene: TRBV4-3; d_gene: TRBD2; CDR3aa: CASSQEVQGRAGGWDTQYF; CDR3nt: TGCGCCAGCAGCCAAGAAGTCCAGGGGAGAGCGGGAGGTTGGGATACGCAGTATTTT
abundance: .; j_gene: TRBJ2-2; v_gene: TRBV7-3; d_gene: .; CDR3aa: CASSLVSGELFF; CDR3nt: TGTGCCAGCAGCTTAGTTTCCGGGGAGCTGTTTTTT
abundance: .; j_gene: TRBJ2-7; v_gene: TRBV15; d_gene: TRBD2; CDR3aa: CATSRGGTSGRDEQYF; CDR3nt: TGTGCCACCAGCAGGGGTGGCACTAGCGGGAGGGACGAGCAGTACTTC
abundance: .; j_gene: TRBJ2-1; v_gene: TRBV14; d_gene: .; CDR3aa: CASSPLTSYNEQFF; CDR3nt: TGTGCCAGCAGCCCCCTCACCTCCTACAATGAGCAGTTCTTC
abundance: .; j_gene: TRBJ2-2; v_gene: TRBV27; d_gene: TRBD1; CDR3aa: CASSSGQAGTGELFF; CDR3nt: TGTGCCAGCAGTTCCGGACAGGCGGGCACCGGGGAGCTGTTTTTT
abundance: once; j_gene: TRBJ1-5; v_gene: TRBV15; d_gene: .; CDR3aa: CATSRGGAGQPQHF; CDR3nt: TGTGCCACCAGCAGAGGGGGGGCTGGTCAGCCCCAGCATTTT
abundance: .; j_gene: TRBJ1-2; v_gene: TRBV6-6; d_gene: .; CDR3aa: CASSYSGQLYGYTF; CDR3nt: TGTGCCAGCAGTTACTCTGGACAGCTCTATGGCTACACCTTC
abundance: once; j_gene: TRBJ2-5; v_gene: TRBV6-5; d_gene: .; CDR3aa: CASRFTQGTQYF; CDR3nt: TGTGCCAGCAGATTCACCCAGGGGACCCAGTACTTC
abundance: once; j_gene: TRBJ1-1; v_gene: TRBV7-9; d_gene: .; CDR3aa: CASSSWVSGSRGEAFF; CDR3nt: TGTGCCAGCAGCTCCTGGGTTTCCGGGTCCCGGGGTGAAGCTTTCTTT
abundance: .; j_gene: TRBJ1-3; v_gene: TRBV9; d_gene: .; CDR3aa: CASATGGNTIYF; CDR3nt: TGTGCCAGCGCTACAGGGGGAAACACCATATATTTT
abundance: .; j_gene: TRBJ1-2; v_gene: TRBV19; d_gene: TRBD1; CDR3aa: CASSVRDRGLVYYGYTF; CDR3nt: TGTGCCAGTAGTGTCCGGGACAGGGGGCTTGTTTACTATGGCTACACCTTC
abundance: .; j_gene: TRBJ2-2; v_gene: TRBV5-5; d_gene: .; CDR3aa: CASSLRGSGTGELFF; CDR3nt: TGTGCCAGCAGCTTGAGGGGGTCGGGCACCGGGGAGCTGTTTTTT
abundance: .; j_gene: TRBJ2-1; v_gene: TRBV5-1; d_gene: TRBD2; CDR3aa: CASSPRTSNNEQFF; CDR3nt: TGCGCCAGCAGTCCTCGGACTAGCAACAATGAGCAGTTCTTC
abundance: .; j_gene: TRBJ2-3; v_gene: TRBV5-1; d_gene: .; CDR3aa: CASSFNTDTQYF; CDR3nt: TGCGCCAGCAGCTTCAATACAGATACGCAGTATTTT
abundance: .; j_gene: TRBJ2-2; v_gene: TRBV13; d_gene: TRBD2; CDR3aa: CASSPGLAGGPGELFF; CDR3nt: TGTGCCAGCAGCCCTGGACTAGCGGGAGGACCCGGGGAGCTGTTTTTT
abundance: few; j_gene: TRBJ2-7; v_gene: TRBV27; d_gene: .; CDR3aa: CASSLLSDSYEQYF; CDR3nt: TGTGCCAGCAGTTTATTGAGTGACAGCTACGAGCAGTACTTC
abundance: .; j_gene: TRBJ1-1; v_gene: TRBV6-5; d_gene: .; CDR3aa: CASNTGLGTEAFF; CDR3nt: TGTGCCAGCAACACAGGGTTGGGCACTGAAGCTTTCTTT
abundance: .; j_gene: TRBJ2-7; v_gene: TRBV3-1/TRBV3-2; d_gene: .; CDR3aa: CASSQRGRGIFYEQYF; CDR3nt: TGTGCCAGCAGCCAGCGGGGAAGGGGGATTTTCTACGAGCAGTACTTC
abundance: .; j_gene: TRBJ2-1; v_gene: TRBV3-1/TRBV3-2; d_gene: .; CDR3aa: CASSQANRREQFF; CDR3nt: TGTGCCAGCAGCCAAGCTAATCGGCGTGAGCAGTTCTTC
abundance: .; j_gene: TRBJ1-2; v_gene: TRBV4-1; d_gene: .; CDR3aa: CASSQTQLNYGYTF; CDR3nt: TGCGCCAGCAGCCAGACCCAGCTTAACTATGGCTACACCTTC
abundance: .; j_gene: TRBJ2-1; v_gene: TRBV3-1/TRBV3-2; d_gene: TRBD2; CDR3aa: CASSQELAGGINEQFF; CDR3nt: TGTGCCAGCAGCCAAGAACTAGCGGGAGGAATTAATGAGCAGTTCTTC